These 17 T cell receptor beta chains originate from one sample sequenced in a study of control samples from healthy donors and cancer patients. The protocol was immunoSEQ multiplex PCR, while the TCRdb copy is restricted to in-frame clones and leaves out a portion. The data contain roughly 120,000 clones, more than 70% of them singletons. The sequenced sample was blood. These receptors were obtained from a man aged 40-49 years in good health.

This chain links TRBV5-6 with TRBJ1-4; tentative D call: TRBD1 (5 bases). V was trimmed by 3 bases and J by 8 bases, leaving 20 bases between them. Germline lookup yields CDR1 SGHDT and CDR2 YYEEEE. There are 16 residues in the CDR3. CDR3 sequence: CASSSDGTRVLEKLFF. In DNA, the CDR3 is TGTGCCAGCAGCTCGGACGGGACCCGGGTCTTGGAAAAACTGTTTTTT.

V is TRBV7-9 and J is TRBJ2-1, with D possibly being TRBD2 (6 bases). This CDR3 region has 13 residues. Deletions cut 7 bases from V and 4 bases from J, with 11 bases between. CDR1 is SEHNR, CDR2 FQNEAQ, per germline (reference sequence). DNA of the CDR3: TGTGCCAGCATGCCGGGACTGTACAATGAGCAGTTCTTC. Protein sequence: CASMPGLYNEQFF.

The V call is TRBV11-2, the J call TRBJ1-2, with D maybe TRBD1 (5 bases). Germline CDR1 and CDR2: SGHAT and FQNNGV. There are 15 residues in the CDR3. Between the trimmed V and J ends, which lost 2 bases and 2 bases, there was a span of 12 bases. CDR3 sequence: CASSLLAGDNYGYTF. The CDR3 DNA reads as TGTGCCAGCAGCTTACTGGCCGGGGACAACTATGGCTACACCTTC.

The chain couples TRBV6-5 to TRBJ2-1; 9 bases are shared with TRBD1. The CDR3 is 15 amino acids. J was trimmed by 7 bases and V by 7 bases; bases with no gene match: 11. From germline, CDR1 is MNHEY and CDR2 SVGAGI. CDR3 region: CASIDKGQGWNEQFF. In DNA, the CDR3 is TGTGCCAGCATCGACAAGGGACAGGGTTGGAATGAGCAGTTCTTC.

The rearrangement uses TRBV10-1 and TRBJ2-1, with D uncertain. Per germline, CDR1 WNHNN and CDR2 SYGVQD (reference sequence). The ends were cut back, 0 bases at V and 0 bases at J, with 12 bases in the middle. CDR3 length: 17 amino acids. The CDR3 DNA follows: TGCGCCAGCAGTGAGTCGTCCCTAGGGCACTCCTACAATGAGCAGTTCTTC. This codes for CASSESSLGHSYNEQFF.

This clone was found many times. The rearrangement uses TRBV11-3 and TRBJ2-1, with TRBD2 matching over 8 bases. The CDR3 length is 15 residues. The germline V gene encodes CDR1 SGHNT and CDR2 YENEEA. V trimming: 4 bases; J trimming: 9 bases; junction bases outside the gene matches: 11. The CDR3 loop is CASSSPGLGSREQFF. DNA for the CDR3: TGTGCCAGCAGCTCGCCGGGACTAGGAAGTCGTGAGCAGTTCTTC.

The V gene is TRBV4-2, the J gene TRBJ1-5; TRBD1 matches at 7 bases. This CDR3 has 16 amino acids. The V gene end was trimmed by 0 bases and the J gene end by 3 bases; junction bases not matched to a gene: 5. The germline gives CDR1 LGHNA, CDR2 YNFKEQ. This CDR3 reads CASSQEGTDTNQPQHF. The CDR3 nucleotides are TGTGCCAGCAGCCAAGAAGGGACAGATACCAATCAGCCCCAGCATTTT.

The V and J genes are TRBV15 and TRBJ1-2; D gene uncertain. The CDR3 is 14 residues long. CDR1 and CDR2 from the germline V gene are LNHNV and YYDKDF (reference sequence). Between the trimmed V and J ends, which lost 0 bases and 5 bases, there was a span of 10 bases. This CDR3 is CATSREGPSYGYTF. The CDR3 DNA reads as TGTGCCACCAGCAGAGAGGGCCCGTCGTATGGCTACACCTTC.

J is TRBJ1-5 and V is TRBV3-1 (or the pseudogene TRBV3-2); D remains unclear. Deletions cut 3 bases from V and 6 bases from J, with 6 bases between. Germline CDR1 LGHDT, CDR2 YNNKEL (reference sequence). The CDR3 spans 12 residues. The CDR3 nucleotides read TGTGCCAGCAGCCATTGGGGTCAGCCCCAGCATTTT. Translation: CASSHWGQPQHF.

This chain links TRBV29-1 with TRBJ1-2; perhaps TRBD1 as D (6 bases). The CDR3 has 14 amino acids. The ends were cut back, 6 bases at V and 4 bases at J, with 18 bases in the middle. The germline CDR1 and CDR2 sequences are SQVTM and ANQGSEA. The CDR3 DNA follows: TGCAGCGTCCGCAGGGGCCAGACGGGCTATGGCTACACCTTC. Translating it yields CSVRRGQTGYGYTF.

The gene calls are TRBV6-5 and TRBJ1-4; no clear D. Germline V lookup: CDR1 MNHEY, CDR2 SVGAGI. Trimming took 0 bases from V and 7 from J, leaving 9 bases between them. The CDR3 sequence is 14 residues long. CDR3 nucleotides: TGTGCCAGCAGTTACTCGATCTCGGGTGAAAAACTGTTTTTT. Protein: CASSYSISGEKLFF.

J is TRBJ1-4 and V is TRBV11-3, with 7 bases aligning to TRBD1. The length of the CDR3 is 15 residues. The germline V gene has CDR1 SGHNT and CDR2 YENEEA. The V and J ends lost 5 bases and 0 bases, in that order; junction bases with no gene match: 3. As DNA, the CDR3 is TGTGCCAGCAGCCCGGGACAGACAACTAATGAAAAACTGTTTTTT. Protein: CASSPGQTTNEKLFF.

The J gene is TRBJ2-1, the V gene TRBV5-1; 7 bases fit TRBD2. The CDR3 spans 13 residues. Germline CDR1 and CDR2: SGHRS and YFSETQ. V shed 4 bases and J 12 bases; nucleotides not matched to a gene: 10. Here the CDR3 reads CASSGQGGGGQFF. The DNA of the CDR3 is TGCGCCAGCAGCGGGCAGGGAGGCGGGGGGCAGTTCTTC.

This clone was recorded a few times. The chain recombines TRBV10-3 with TRBJ2-3; 13 bases match TRBD2. CDR1 is ENHRY and CDR2 is SYGVKD in the germline V gene. The CDR3 spans 16 residues. V trimming: 2 bases; J trimming: 4 bases; junction bases outside the gene matches: 3. CDR3 bases: TGTGCCATCAGTGAGGGGACTAGCGGGGACCCAGATACGCAGTATTTT. It encodes CAISEGTSGDPDTQYF.

The chain uses TRBV29-1 and TRBJ2-7; TRBD2 aligns across 7 bases. Germline V gene lookup returns CDR1 SQVTM and CDR2 ANQGSEA. V shed 4 bases and J 5 bases; nucleotides not matched to a gene: 14. CDR3 length equals 15 residues. The CDR3 loop reads CSVGGMSSGTHEQYF. Here the CDR3 DNA reads TGCAGCGTTGGTGGGATGTCTAGCGGAACCCACGAGCAGTACTTC.

The J gene is TRBJ2-1, the V gene TRBV5-1, with TRBD1 matching 9 bases. V trimming: 4 bases; J trimming: 5 bases; junction bases outside the gene matches: 10. Germline CDR1 SGHRS, CDR2 YFSETQ. This CDR3 region has 16 residues. CDR3 DNA sequence: TGCGCCAGCAGCACCCCCGGGACAGGGTCGAACAATGAGCAGTTCTTC. Its translation: CASSTPGTGSNNEQFF.

The chain combines TRBV19 with TRBJ1-5; 8 positions agree with TRBD1. The V gene end was trimmed by 3 bases and the J gene end by 5 bases; junction bases not matched to a gene: 0. The CDR3 loop spans 13 amino acids. Germline CDR1 LNHDA, CDR2 SQIVND (reference sequence). The CDR3 protein is CASSMDRDQPQHF. The DNA of the CDR3 is TGTGCCAGTAGTATGGACAGGGATCAGCCCCAGCATTTT.